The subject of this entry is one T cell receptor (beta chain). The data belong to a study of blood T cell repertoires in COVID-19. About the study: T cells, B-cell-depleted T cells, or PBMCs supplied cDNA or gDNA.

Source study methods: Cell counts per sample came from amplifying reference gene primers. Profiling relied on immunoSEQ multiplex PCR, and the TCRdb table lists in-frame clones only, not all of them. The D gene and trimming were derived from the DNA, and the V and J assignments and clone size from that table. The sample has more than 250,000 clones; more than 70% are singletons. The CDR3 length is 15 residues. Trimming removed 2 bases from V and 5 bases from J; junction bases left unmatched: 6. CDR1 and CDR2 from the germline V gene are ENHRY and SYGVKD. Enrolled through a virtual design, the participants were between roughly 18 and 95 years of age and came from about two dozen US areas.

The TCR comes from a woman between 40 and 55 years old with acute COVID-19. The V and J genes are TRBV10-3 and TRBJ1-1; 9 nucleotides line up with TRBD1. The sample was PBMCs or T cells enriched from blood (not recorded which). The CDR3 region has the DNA TGTGCCATCAGTGAGAGGGACAGGGAAGGAACTGAAGCTTTCTTT. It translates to CAISERDREGTEAFF.